This T cell receptor beta chain was captured in a study of T cell repertoires in cytomegalovirus infection. This clonotype has ten or more counts. Its antigen is not known. A read error may account for a junction end that differs from germline. From the reads, TCRdb called clonotypes with MiXCR, one entry per CDR3 protein. The data contain approximately 110,000 distinct CDR3 sequences, about 40% of them singletons. The CDR3 loop spans 17 amino acids. Germline CDR1 is SGHVS and CDR2 is FNYEAQ. The chain uses TRBV7-6 and TRBJ2-1; D may be TRBD1 (6 bases). Sample: CD8+ T cells from cultured PBMCs, taken from culture after CMV antigen stimulation. The sequence was collected from a human donor in good health (CMV status not recorded). Some clones in this sample may be carry-over from other donors' samples. The CDR3 loop is CASSLAGGPSSYNEQFF. The DNA for the CDR3 is TGTGCCAGCAGCCTAGCTGGGGGCCCTAGCTCCTACAATGAGCAGTTCTTC.